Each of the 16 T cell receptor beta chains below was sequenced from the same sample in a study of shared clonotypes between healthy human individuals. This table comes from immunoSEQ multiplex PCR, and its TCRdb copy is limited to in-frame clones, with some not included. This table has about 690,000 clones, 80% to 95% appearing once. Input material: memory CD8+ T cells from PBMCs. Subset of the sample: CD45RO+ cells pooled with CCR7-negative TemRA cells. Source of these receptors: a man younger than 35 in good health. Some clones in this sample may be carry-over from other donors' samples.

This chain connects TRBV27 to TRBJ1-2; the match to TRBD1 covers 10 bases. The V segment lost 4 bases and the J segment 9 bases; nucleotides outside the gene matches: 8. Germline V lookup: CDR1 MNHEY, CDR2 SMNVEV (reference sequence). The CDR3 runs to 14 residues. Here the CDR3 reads CASSSGQGRWRYTF. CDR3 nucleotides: TGTGCCAGCAGTTCGGGACAGGGGAGATGGCGCTACACCTTC.

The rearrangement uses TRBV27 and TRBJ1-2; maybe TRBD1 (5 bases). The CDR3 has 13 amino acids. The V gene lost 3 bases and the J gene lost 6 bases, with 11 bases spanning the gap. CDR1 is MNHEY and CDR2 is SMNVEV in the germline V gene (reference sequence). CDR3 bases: TGTGCCAGCAGTTTTACAGGTCTGGATGGCTACACCTTC. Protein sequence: CASSFTGLDGYTF.

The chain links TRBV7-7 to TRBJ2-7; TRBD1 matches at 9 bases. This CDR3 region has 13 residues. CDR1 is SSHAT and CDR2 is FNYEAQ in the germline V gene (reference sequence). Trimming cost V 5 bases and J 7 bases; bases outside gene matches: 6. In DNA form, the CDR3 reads TGTGCCAGCAGCATCGGGACAGGGAGTGAGCAGTACTTC. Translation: CASSIGTGSEQYF.

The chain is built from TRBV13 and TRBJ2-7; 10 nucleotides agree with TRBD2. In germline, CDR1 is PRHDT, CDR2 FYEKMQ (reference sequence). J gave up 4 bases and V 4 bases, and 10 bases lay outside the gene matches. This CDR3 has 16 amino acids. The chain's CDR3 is CASSSRGLADKYEQYF. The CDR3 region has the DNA TGTGCCAGCAGCTCCCGAGGACTAGCGGACAAATACGAGCAGTACTTC.

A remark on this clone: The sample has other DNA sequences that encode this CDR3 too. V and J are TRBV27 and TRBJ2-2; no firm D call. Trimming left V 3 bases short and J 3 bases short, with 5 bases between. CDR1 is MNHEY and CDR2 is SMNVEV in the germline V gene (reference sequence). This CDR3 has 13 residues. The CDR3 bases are TGTGCCAGCAGTTTCGACCACACCGGGGAGCTGTTTTTT. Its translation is CASSFDHTGELFF.

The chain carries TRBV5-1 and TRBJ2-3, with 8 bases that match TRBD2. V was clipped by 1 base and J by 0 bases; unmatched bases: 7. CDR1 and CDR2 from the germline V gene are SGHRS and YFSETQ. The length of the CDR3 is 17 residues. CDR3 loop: CASSLWSVAGSTDTQYF. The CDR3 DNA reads TGCGCCAGCAGCTTGTGGTCTGTAGCGGGGAGCACAGATACGCAGTATTTT.

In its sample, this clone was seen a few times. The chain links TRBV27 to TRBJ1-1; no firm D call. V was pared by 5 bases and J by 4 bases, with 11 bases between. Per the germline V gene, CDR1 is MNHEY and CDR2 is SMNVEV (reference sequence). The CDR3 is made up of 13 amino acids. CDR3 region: CASSGDGITEAFF. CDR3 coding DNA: TGTGCCAGCAGTGGGGATGGTATCACTGAAGCTTTCTTT.

This CDR3 is CASMTARIGYEQYF. The CDR3 DNA follows: TGTGCCAGCATGACGGCCCGAATAGGATACGAGCAGTACTTC. This sequence joins TRBV28 and TRBJ2-7; D unresolved. CDR3 length equals 14 residues. V dropped 7 bases and J dropped 4 bases, with 17 bases sitting between them. Germline-derived CDR1 and CDR2 are MDHEN and SYDVKM.

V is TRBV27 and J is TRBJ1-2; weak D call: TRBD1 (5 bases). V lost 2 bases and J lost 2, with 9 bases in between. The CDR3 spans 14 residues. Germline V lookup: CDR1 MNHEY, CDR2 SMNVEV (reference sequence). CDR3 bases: TGTGCCAGCAGTTTAAGGGGAGGGAACTATGGCTACACCTTC. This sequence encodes CASSLRGGNYGYTF.

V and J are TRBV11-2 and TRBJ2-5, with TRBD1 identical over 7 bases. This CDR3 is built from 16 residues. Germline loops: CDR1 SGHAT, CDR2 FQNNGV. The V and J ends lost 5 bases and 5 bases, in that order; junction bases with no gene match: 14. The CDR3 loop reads CASSNRDRVFEETQYF. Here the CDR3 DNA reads TGTGCCAGCAGCAACCGCGACAGGGTGTTCGAGGAGACCCAGTACTTC.

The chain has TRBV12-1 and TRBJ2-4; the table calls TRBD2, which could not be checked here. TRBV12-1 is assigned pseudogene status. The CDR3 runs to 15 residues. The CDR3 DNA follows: TGTGCCAGCAGGCCGGGAGAGGGAGCCAAAAACATTCAGTACTTC. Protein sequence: CASRPGEGAKNIQYF.

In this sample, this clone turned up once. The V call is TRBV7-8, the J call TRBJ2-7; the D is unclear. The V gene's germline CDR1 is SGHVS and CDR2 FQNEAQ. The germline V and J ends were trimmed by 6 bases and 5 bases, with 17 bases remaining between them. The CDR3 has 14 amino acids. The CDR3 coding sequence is TGTGCCAGCAGGGGATTTTGGCAGACTGACGAGCAGTACTTC. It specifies CASRGFWQTDEQYF.

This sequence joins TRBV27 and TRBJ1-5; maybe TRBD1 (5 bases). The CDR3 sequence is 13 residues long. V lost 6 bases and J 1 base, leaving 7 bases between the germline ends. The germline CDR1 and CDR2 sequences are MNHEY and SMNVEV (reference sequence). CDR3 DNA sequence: TGTGCCAGCAGAGCAGGGAGCAATCAGCCCCAGCATTTT. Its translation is CASRAGSNQPQHF.

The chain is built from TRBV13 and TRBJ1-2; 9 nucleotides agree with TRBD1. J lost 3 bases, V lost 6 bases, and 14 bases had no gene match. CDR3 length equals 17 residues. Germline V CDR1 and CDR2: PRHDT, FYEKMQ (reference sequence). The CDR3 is CASRMRGTGILDYGYTF. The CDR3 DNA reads TGTGCCAGCAGAATGAGGGGGACAGGGATCTTGGACTATGGCTACACCTTC.

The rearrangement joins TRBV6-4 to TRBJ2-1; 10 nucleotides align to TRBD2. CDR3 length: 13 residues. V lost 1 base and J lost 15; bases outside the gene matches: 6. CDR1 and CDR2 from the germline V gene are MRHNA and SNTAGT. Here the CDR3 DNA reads TGTGCCAGCAGTGACTGGACTAGCGGCGATCGGTTCTTC. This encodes CASSDWTSGDRFF.

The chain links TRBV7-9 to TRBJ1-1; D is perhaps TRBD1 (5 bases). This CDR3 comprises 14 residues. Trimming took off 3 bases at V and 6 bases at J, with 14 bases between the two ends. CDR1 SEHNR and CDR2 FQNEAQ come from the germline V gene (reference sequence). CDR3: CASSLLNRQAEAFF. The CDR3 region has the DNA TGTGCCAGCAGCTTGCTGAACAGGCAGGCTGAAGCTTTCTTT.